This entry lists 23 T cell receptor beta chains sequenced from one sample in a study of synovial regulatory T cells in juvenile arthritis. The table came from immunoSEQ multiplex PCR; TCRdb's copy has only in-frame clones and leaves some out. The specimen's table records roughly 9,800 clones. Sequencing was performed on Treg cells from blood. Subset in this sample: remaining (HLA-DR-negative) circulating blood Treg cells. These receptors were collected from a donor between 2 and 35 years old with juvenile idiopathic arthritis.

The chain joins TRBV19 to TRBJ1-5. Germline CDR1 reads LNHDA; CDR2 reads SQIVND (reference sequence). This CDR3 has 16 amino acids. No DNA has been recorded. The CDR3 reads CASSGGGIVSNQPQHF.

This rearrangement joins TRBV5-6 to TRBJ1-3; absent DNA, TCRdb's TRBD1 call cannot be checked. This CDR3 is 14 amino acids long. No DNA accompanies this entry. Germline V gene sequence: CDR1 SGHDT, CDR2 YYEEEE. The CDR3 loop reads CASSQLRAGNTIYF.

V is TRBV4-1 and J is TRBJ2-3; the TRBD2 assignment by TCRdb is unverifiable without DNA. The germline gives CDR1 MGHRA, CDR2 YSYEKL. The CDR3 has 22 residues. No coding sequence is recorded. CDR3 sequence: CASSQLHIAGTSGMRSTDTQYF.

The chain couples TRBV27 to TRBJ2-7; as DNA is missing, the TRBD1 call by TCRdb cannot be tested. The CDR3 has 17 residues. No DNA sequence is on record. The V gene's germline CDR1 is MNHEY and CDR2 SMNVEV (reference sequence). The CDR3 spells CASSLCRQAGCSYEQYF.

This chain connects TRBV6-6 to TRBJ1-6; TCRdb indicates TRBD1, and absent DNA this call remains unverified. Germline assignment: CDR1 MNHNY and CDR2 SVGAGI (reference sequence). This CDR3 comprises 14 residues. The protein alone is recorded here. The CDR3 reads CASRQTGPNSPLHF.

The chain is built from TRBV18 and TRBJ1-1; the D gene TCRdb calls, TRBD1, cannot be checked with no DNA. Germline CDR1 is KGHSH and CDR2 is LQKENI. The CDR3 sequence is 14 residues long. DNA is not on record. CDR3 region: CASSLLGQNTEAFF.

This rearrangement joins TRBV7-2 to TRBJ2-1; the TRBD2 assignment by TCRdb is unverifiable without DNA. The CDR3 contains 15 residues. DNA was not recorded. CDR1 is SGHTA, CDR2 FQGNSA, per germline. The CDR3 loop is CASSPGGGSYNEQFF.

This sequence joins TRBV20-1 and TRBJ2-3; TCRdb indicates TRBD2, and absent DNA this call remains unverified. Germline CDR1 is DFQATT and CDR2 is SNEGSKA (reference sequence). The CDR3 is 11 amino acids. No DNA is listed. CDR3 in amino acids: CSARVGDTQYF.

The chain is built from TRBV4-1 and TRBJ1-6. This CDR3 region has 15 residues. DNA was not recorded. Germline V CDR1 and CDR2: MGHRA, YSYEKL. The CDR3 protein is CASSQDVRGLSALHF.

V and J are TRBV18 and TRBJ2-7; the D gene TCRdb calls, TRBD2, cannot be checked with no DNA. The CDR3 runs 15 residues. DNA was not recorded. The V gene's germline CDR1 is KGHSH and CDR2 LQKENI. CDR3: CASSPDLASGHEQYF.

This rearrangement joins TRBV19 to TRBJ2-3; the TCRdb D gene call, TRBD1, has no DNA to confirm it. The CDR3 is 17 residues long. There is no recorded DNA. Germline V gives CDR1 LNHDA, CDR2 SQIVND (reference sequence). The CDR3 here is CASSRPRDRRSTDTQYF.

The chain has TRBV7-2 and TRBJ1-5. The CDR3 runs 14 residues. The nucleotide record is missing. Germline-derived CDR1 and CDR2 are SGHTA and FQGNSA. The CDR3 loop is CASSLGLSNQPQHF.

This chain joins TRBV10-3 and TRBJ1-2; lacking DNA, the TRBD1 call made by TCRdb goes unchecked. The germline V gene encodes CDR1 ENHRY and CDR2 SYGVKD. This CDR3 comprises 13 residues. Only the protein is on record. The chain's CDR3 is CAIQGQTNYGYTF.

CDR3: CASSLRSGNTIYF. The chain couples TRBV19 to TRBJ1-3. CDR3 size: 13 residues. The entry carries no DNA sequence. Germline-derived CDR1 and CDR2 are LNHDA and SQIVND (reference sequence). Together with reference TRBV19 and TRBJ1-3, the CDR3 gives the full variable domain: DGGITQSPKYLFRKEGQNVTLSCEQNLNHDAMYWYRQDPGQGLRLIYYSQIVNDFQKGDIAEGYSVSREKKESFPLTVTSAQKNPTAFYLCASSLRSGNTIYFGEGSWLTVV.

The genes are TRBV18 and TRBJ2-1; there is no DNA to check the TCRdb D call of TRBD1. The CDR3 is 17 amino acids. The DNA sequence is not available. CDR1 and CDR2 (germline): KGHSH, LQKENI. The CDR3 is CASSPRGRQGYYNEQFF.

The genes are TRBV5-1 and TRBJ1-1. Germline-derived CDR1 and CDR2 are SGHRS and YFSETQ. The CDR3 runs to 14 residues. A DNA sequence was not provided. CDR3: CASSVRDQNTEAFF. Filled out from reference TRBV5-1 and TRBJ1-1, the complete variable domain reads KAGVTQTPRYLIKTRGQQVTLSCSPISGHRSVSWYQQTPGQGLQFLFEYFSETQRNKGNFPGRFSGRQFSNSRSEMNVSTLELGDSALYLCASSVRDQNTEAFFGQGTRLTVV.

The CDR3 here is CASRSRQGLYGYTF. This rearrangement joins TRBV6-1 to TRBJ1-2; the TCRdb call, TRBD1, lacks DNA for checking. There are 14 residues in the CDR3. DNA for this receptor is not on file. Germline V gene data show CDR1 as MNHNS and CDR2 as SASEGT.

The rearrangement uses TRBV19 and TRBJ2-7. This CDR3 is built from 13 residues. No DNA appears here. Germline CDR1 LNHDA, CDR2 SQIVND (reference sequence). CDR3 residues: CASTFQVLGEQYF.

CDR3 region: CASSLVRSLPGPHNEQFF. The J gene is TRBJ2-1, the V gene TRBV11-2. Germline V gene lookup returns CDR1 SGHAT and CDR2 FQNNGV. CDR3 length: 18 amino acids. A DNA sequence was not provided.

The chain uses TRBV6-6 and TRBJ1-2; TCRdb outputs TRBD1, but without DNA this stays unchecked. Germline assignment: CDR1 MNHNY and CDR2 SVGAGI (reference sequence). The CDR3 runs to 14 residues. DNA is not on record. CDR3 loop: CASSRDSANYGYTF.

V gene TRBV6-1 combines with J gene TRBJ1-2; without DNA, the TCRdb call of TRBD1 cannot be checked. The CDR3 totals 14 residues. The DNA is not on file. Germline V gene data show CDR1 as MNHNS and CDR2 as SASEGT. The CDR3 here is CASSVQGPNYGYTF.

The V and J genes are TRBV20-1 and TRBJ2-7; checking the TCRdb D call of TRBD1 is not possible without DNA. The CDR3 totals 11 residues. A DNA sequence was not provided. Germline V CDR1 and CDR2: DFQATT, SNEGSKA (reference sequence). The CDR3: CSATGGYEQYF.

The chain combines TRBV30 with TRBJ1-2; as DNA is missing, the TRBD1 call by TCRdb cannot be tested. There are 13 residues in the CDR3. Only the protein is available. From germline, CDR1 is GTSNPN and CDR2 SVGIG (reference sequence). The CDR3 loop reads CAQVTGTGYGYTF.